The 8 T cell receptor beta chains listed next were all sequenced from one sample in a study of monozygotic twins with cystic fibrosis. The protocol was immunoSEQ multiplex PCR, while the TCRdb copy is restricted to in-frame clones and leaves out a portion. The sample lists 30,000 or so clones, roughly nine tenths occurring once. Sequencing input: blood. These receptors all come from a girl aged 2 to 10 with cystic fibrosis.

This clone was detected only once. The chain combines TRBV28 with TRBJ1-1; D uncertain. Per germline, CDR1 MDHEN and CDR2 SYDVKM. CDR3 length: 14 residues. V lost 4 bases, J lost 4 bases, and 13 bases lay in between. CDR3 sequence reads: CASSSSYISTEAFF. The CDR3 nucleotides read TGTGCCAGCAGTTCCTCTTACATAAGCACTGAAGCTTTCTTT.

The rearrangement links TRBV6-1 to TRBJ1-1; TRBD1 matches 7 bases. The junction had 12 bases not matched to a gene; V was cut back by 0 bases and J by 11 bases. CDR3 length: 15 amino acids. Germline-derived CDR1 and CDR2 are MNHNS and SASEGT. CDR3 sequence (DNA): TGTGCCAGCAGTGAAGCGCCCTGGCAGGGGGTGGGGGCTTTCTTT. This translates into CASSEAPWQGVGAFF.

The chain couples TRBV7-8 to TRBJ1-5; a possible D gene is TRBD1 (5 bases). The V end was cut by 2 bases, the J end by 0 bases, with 17 bases between. The CDR3 spans 18 residues. Germline CDR1 SGHVS, CDR2 FQNEAQ. CDR3: CASSLRQGALYSNQPQHF. In DNA form, the CDR3 reads TGTGCCAGCAGCTTACGTCAGGGAGCCCTATATAGCAATCAGCCCCAGCATTTT.

J is TRBJ1-1 and V is TRBV30; 9 nucleotides match TRBD1. The length of the CDR3 is 12 residues. Germline loops: CDR1 GTSNPN, CDR2 SVGIG (reference sequence). With 6 bases clipped from V and 7 bases from J, the junction kept 6 bases outside the gene matches. The CDR3 DNA reads TGTGCCTGCCCGGACAGGGGACTTGAAGCTTTCTTT. The encoded protein is CACPDRGLEAFF.

The chain combines TRBV6-1 with TRBJ1-5, with TRBD1 identical over 7 bases. The CDR3 length is 17 residues. Germline V gene lookup returns CDR1 MNHNS and CDR2 SASEGT. V was pared by 2 bases and J by 0 bases, with 7 bases of the junction left unmatched. The CDR3 nucleotides are TGTGCCAGCAGTGAACTACAGGGGATCTATAGCAATCAGCCCCAGCATTTT. This gives the protein CASSELQGIYSNQPQHF.

V and J are TRBV5-6 and TRBJ2-5; no definite D call. Per germline, CDR1 SGHDT and CDR2 YYEEEE. CDR3 length equals 12 residues. The V end was cut by 0 bases, the J end by 4 bases, with 4 bases between. DNA of the CDR3: TGTGCCAGCAGCTTGGTACCAGAGACCCAGTACTTC. This codes for CASSLVPETQYF.

The chain joins TRBV9 to TRBJ2-2; tentative D call: TRBD1 (5 bases). Germline CDR1 is SGDLS and CDR2 is YYNGEE. This CDR3 is built from 13 residues. The V and J ends lost 0 bases and 6 bases respectively, with 6 bases between them. The CDR3 DNA follows: TGTGCCAGCAGCGTAGAGGGGTCCGGGGAGCTGTTTTTT. Its protein is CASSVEGSGELFF. Looking up the rest from reference TRBV9 and TRBJ2-2 gives the full variable domain: DSGVTQTPKHLITATGQRVTLRCSPRSGDLSVYWYQQSLDQGLQFLIQYYNGEERAKGNILERFSAQQFPDLHSELNLSSLELGDSALYFCASSVEGSGELFFGEGSRLTVL.

The V gene is TRBV5-4, the J gene TRBJ2-5; D is unclear. The germline V and J ends were trimmed by 3 bases and 11 bases, with 14 bases remaining between them. Germline V gene lookup returns CDR1 SGHNT and CDR2 YYREEE (reference sequence). The CDR3 extends over 12 amino acids. The CDR3 DNA sequence: TGTGCCAGCAGCTCCCGGGCCGAGGTTCAGTACTTC. Amino acids: CASSSRAEVQYF.